This T cell receptor (beta chain) emerged from a study of blood T cell repertoires in COVID-19. Study details: Acute-phase and convalescent COVID-19 samples originated in the United States, Italy and Spain. Nucleic acid was either cDNA or gDNA, and it came from T cells, B-cell-depleted T cells, or PBMCs.

CDR3 length: 14 residues. Germline V gene lookup returns CDR1 LGHNT and CDR2 FRNRAP. Trimming removed 7 bases from V and 4 bases from J; junction bases left unmatched: 7. Participant-reported clinical history was the basis for cohort assignment. Authors' data handling: Using reference gene primer amplification, nucleated cell counts were estimated. Sequencing used immunoSEQ multiplex PCR; TCRdb keeps in-frame clones, though not all of them. V, J and clone size derive from that table, while D and trimming were established from the DNA sequence. The sample lists a few hundred thousand clones, roughly 89% occurring once.

This receptor was obtained from a woman between 18 and 29 years old with acute COVID-19. The rearrangement joins TRBV12-5 to TRBJ1-3; TRBD1 aligns across 7 bases. What was sequenced was PBMCs or T cells enriched from blood (not recorded which). The CDR3, as DNA: TGTGCTAGTGCCGAACAGGGGAAAGGAAACACCATATATTTT. Translated: CASAEQGKGNTIYF.